This T cell receptor beta chain appears in the sequencing data of a study of graft-versus-host responses after intestinal transplantation. Findings and limits, study-wide: Recipient-marrow GvH clones were detected, some having first appeared in ileum or blood. Circulating GvH clones peaking coincided with falling HvG clones soon after transplant.

Details on this clone: The antigen is unknown.

The CDR3 has 18 amino acids. The germline CDR1 and CDR2 sequences are SGHVS and FNYEAQ. Trimming removed 4 bases from V and 6 bases from J, with 27 bases in between. The table came from immunoSEQ multiplex PCR; TCRdb's copy has only in-frame clones and leaves some out. The sample includes about 150,000 clones, about 90% of them seen just once. The source is a human donor who received an intestinal transplant. The rearrangement links TRBV7-6 to TRBJ1-1; D perhaps matches TRBD1 (5 bases). Specimen: unstimulated CD4+ T cells sorted from spleen or lymph node cells, collected before intestinal transplant. CDR3 bases: TGTGCCAGCAGCTGGGCCCCCGCAGGGTCGGGGATGTTCGCTGAAGCTTTCTTT. Residues: CASSWAPAGSGMFAEAFF.